This T cell receptor (beta chain) was identified during a study of cytomegalovirus exposure and HLA in healthy donors. The CDR3 extends over 14 amino acids. With 6 bases clipped from V and 7 bases from J, the junction kept 4 bases outside the gene matches. Germline lookup yields CDR1 MNHEY and CDR2 SVGAGI. PCR was performed using 60 Vbeta and 13 Jbeta primers. Measured with immunoSEQ multiplex PCR; TCRdb has only the in-frame clones, and not every one. The sample carries over 100,000 clones, approximately 74% recorded once. This clonotype was obtained from a man aged 40-49 years in good health and CMV-seropositive. The chain is built from TRBV6-5 and TRBJ1-4, with 11 positions matching TRBD1. Material for sequencing was PBMCs. The CDR3 reads CASRQDRGREKLFF. The CDR3 DNA reads as TGTGCCAGCAGACAGGACAGGGGGCGTGAAAAACTGTTTTTT.